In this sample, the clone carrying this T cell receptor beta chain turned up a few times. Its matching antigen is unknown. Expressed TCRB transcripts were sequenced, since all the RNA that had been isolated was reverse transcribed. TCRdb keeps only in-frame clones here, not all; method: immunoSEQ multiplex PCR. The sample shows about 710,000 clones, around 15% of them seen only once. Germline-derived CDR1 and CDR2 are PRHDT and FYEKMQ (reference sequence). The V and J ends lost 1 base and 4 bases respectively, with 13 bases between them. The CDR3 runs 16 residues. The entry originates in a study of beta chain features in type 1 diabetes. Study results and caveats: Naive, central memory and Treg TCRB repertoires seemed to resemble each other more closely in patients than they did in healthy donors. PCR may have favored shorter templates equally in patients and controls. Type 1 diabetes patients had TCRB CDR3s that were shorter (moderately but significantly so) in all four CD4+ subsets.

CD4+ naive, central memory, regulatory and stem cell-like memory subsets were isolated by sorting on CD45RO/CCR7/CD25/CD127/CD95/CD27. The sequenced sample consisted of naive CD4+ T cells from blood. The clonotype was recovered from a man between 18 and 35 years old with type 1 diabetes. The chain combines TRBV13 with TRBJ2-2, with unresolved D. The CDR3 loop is CASSLVIVGSTGELFF. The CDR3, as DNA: TGTGCCAGCAGCTTAGTTATCGTAGGATCCACCGGGGAGCTGTTTTTT.